This T cell receptor beta chain was sequenced in a study of regulatory T cells in long-lasting Graves disease. Time point given: newly diagnosed GD, antithyroid drugs for less than 3 months. The TCR library used RNA extracted from PBMCs. Arm-PCR with iRepertoire HTBI primers amplified the CDR3 regions for these TCR beta libraries. Each CDR3 protein is one row after TCRdb ran MiXCR on the multiplex PCR reads. The repertoire holds over 500,000 distinct CDR3 sequences, with 15% to 20% as singletons. Trimming removed 5 bases from V and 7 bases from J, with 8 bases in between. The germline CDR1 and CDR2 sequences are SEHNR and FQNEAQ (reference sequence). CDR3 length: 12 amino acids. In addition, the sample was reused for a study of T cells in Graves' hyperthyroidism and ophthalmopathy.

Sequenced here: peripheral blood mononuclear cells (PBMCs), sampled at new diagnosis, from a patient treated with antithyroid drugs. The chain joins TRBV7-9 to TRBJ1-4; D not certain. The clonotype was recovered from a man aged 18 to 30 with Graves disease. CDR3 region: CASSVSGEKLFF. CDR3 in DNA: TGTGCCAGCAGCGTTTCGGGTGAAAAACTGTTTTTT.